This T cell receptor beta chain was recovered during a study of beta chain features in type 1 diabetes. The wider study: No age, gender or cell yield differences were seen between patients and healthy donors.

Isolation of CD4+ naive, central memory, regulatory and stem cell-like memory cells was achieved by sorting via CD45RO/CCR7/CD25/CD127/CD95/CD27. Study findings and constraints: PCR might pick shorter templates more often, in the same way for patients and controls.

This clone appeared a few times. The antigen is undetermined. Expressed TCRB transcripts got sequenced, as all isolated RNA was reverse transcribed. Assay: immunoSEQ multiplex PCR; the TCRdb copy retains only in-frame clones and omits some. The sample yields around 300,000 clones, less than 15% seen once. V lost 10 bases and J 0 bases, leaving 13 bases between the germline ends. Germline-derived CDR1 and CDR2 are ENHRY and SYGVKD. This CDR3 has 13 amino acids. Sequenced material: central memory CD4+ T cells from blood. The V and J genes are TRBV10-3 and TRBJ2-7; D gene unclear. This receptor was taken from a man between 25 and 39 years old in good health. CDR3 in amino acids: CASLSKSSYEQYF. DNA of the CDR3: TGTGCCAGCCTTTCAAAGAGCTCCTACGAGCAGTACTTC.